This TCR beta chain is drawn from a study of patients and donors after allogeneic stem cell transplantation (dated by TCRdb to 2020 to 2021). According to the germline V gene (reference sequence), CDR1 reads MNHEY and CDR2 reads SMNVEV. V gives up 2 bases and J gives up 7 bases, and the segment between their germline ends measures 12 bases. Spanning cysteine to phenylalanine, the CDR3 consists of 13 amino acids. Of all the DNA, just the CDR3 is kept, 39 bases in frame from base 1. The library was made by RT-PCR. The data were produced on a NextSeq 550. The public reads were reprocessed in TCRdb via fastp at Q25 and MiXCR, keeping in-frame beta chains. Rows with a matching CDR3 protein are joined into one entry that keeps the most common DNA and genes. The sample data list 150,000 to 200,000 distinct CDR3 sequences, and 30% of these were observed just once. About 3% of the sample belongs to the ten largest clones.

In its sample, this clonotype was seen a few times. The antigen this receptor binds is unknown. Base-call qualities are not available, and no considerably larger clone is one nucleotide away. The chain uses TRBV27 and TRBJ2-7; there is no confident call for the D gene. The specimen sequenced was blood, either unsorted or a sorted T cell fraction (not recorded which). This clonotype was obtained from a human donor who was either an allogeneic HSCT recipient or a stem cell or donor lymphocyte infusion donor (not recorded which). It is not recorded whose cells these are; they may come from a transplant donor. At the DNA level, the sequence is TGTGCCAGCAGTTTAGTAATAAGGCATGAGCAGTACTTC. This codes for CASSLVIRHEQYF.